A single sample is the source of the 12 T cell receptor beta chains below, sequenced in a study of graft-versus-host responses after intestinal transplantation. What these receptors recognize is not known. TCRdb keeps only in-frame clones here, not all; method: immunoSEQ multiplex PCR. In the table there are tens of thousands of clones, 75% to 95% of which are singletons. This specimen consisted of unstimulated CD4+ T cells sorted from spleen or lymph node cells, obtained before intestinal transplant. These receptors originate from a human donor who received an intestinal transplant.

The chain links TRBV29-1 to TRBJ1-1; 11 nucleotides line up with TRBD1. Germline V gene sequence: CDR1 SQVTM, CDR2 ANQGSEA. J was trimmed by 3 bases and V by 7 bases; bases with no gene match: 10. The length of the CDR3 is 15 residues. The CDR3 nucleotides read TGCAGCGGATCTTGGGGACAGGGGGAGGACACTGAAGCTTTCTTT. Amino acids: CSGSWGQGEDTEAFF.

This clone was picked up a small number of times. V gene TRBV4-3 combines with J gene TRBJ1-4; TRBD1 might be the D (5 bases). There are 13 residues in the CDR3. Trimming pared 2 bases from V and 11 bases from J, leaving 12 bases between. From germline, CDR1 is LGHNA and CDR2 YSLEER. The CDR3 loop reads CASSQTGREKLFF. The CDR3 nucleotides read TGCGCCAGCAGCCAAACGGGGCGGGAGAAACTGTTTTTT.

CDR3 amino acids: CASRTGGKIAYEQYF. CDR3 DNA: TGTGCCAGTAGGACAGGGGGCAAAATCGCCTACGAGCAGTACTTC. This sequence joins TRBV19 and TRBJ2-7; 10 positions match TRBD1. The germline V gene encodes CDR1 LNHDA and CDR2 SQIVND (reference sequence). V gave up 6 bases and J gave up 2 bases; unmatched junction bases: 7. There are 15 residues in the CDR3.

Points on this clone: This sample includes further DNA sequences coding for the same CDR3. The chain links TRBV19 to TRBJ1-2; tentatively, D is TRBD1 (5 bases). Germline V gene sequence: CDR1 LNHDA, CDR2 SQIVND (reference sequence). Trimming removed 6 bases from V and 0 bases from J, with 8 bases in between. The CDR3 has 13 amino acids. CDR3 loop: CASRQAANYGYTF. The CDR3 bases are TGTGCCAGTAGACAGGCCGCTAACTATGGCTACACCTTC.

The chain couples TRBV15 to TRBJ1-2, with D possibly being TRBD1 (5 bases). In germline, CDR1 is LNHNV, CDR2 YYDKDF (reference sequence). This CDR3 region has 13 residues. The V and J ends lost 1 base and 5 bases respectively, with 8 bases between them. CDR3 in DNA: TGTGCCACCAGCAGAGTAGCAGGGTATGGCTACACCTTC. Residues: CATSRVAGYGYTF.

V is TRBV29-1 and J is TRBJ2-3; 8 nucleotides align to TRBD1. Germline values: CDR1 SQVTM, CDR2 ANQGSEA. V trimming: 4 bases; J trimming: 0 bases; junction bases outside the gene matches: 6. This CDR3 has 15 residues. The CDR3 here is CSVGRRGLSTDTQYF. The CDR3 DNA follows: TGCAGCGTTGGCCGCAGGGGGCTTAGCACAGATACGCAGTATTTT.

This clone has a handful of counts. This chain links TRBV7-2 with TRBJ2-5, with D perhaps matching TRBD1 (5 bases). V was shortened by 5 bases and J by 5 bases, with 6 bases between the two germline ends. CDR3 size: 11 residues. Germline values: CDR1 SGHTA, CDR2 FQGNSA. CDR3 in amino acids: CASSNRETQYF. CDR3 DNA sequence: TGTGCCAGCAGCAACAGGGAGACCCAGTACTTC.

The V call is TRBV7-9, the J call TRBJ2-7, with 9 nucleotides matching TRBD1. In germline, CDR1 is SEHNR, CDR2 FQNEAQ (reference sequence). V was pared by 4 bases and J by 4 bases, with 5 bases of the junction left unmatched. This CDR3 is 14 amino acids long. The chain's CDR3 is CASSYSGTGYEQYF. CDR3 in DNA: TGTGCCAGCAGCTACTCCGGGACAGGGTACGAGCAGTACTTC.

The chain combines TRBV6-1 with TRBJ1-1, with TRBD1 identical over 8 bases. The CDR3 covers 14 residues. Trimming at V came to 8 bases and at J to 0 bases, leaving 5 bases not matched to a gene. Germline-derived CDR1 and CDR2 are MNHNS and SASEGT. The CDR3 reads CASLQGAMNTEAFF. Here the CDR3 DNA reads TGTGCCAGCCTTCAGGGGGCCATGAACACTGAAGCTTTCTTT.

This clone was observed a few times. The chain employs TRBV6-6 and TRBJ1-5; no clear D. Trimming shortened V by 2 bases and J by 4 bases, and 9 bases separated the two germline ends. Germline loops: CDR1 MNHNY, CDR2 SVGAGI (reference sequence). There are 14 residues in the CDR3. The CDR3 bases are TGTGCCAGCAGTTACAAGCGGGAAAATCAGCCCCAGCATTTT. This codes for CASSYKRENQPQHF.

This clone was recorded once. This rearrangement joins TRBV20-1 to TRBJ2-7; D is undetermined. Germline lookup yields CDR1 DFQATT and CDR2 SNEGSKA (reference sequence). This CDR3 is built from 11 residues. Trimming took off 3 bases at V and 7 bases at J, with 10 bases between the two ends. CDR3 sequence (DNA): TGCAGTGCTAGGGCCGGGTCTGAGCAGTACTTC. Amino acid sequence: CSARAGSEQYF.

This clone has a handful of counts. V gene TRBV18 combines with J gene TRBJ2-5; 8 positions agree with TRBD1. Germline V gives CDR1 KGHSH, CDR2 LQKENI. The ends lost 4 bases at V and 5 bases at J; junction bases unmatched: 6. CDR3 size: 14 residues. The CDR3, as DNA: TGTGCCAGCTCACGACAGGGGACTTGGGAGACCCAGTACTTC. Translated: CASSRQGTWETQYF.